This T cell receptor beta chain was sequenced for a study of T cells expressing NK-cell markers. UMI-tagged 5'RACE template switching yielded the TCR beta cDNA. With the 5' RACE reads reprocessed, TCRdb shows one record per CDR3 protein and no DNA. Seen in this sample are approximately 550,000 distinct CDR3 sequences; the ten most common clones hold 3.5% to 4.5%. This CDR3 contains 19 residues. Germline V gene lookup returns CDR1 MGHRA and CDR2 YSYEKL. The genes are TRBV4-1 and TRBJ2-1; as DNA is missing, the TRBD1 call by TCRdb cannot be tested. This TCR was recovered from a man between 18 and 29 years old in good health. The sample taken for sequencing was blood T cells: a sorted CD56 or NKG2C T cell subset, CD4+ or CD8+ T cells, or bulk PBMC T cells (not recorded which). CDR3 protein: CASSPSPGRAQTNYNEQFF.